These 19 T cell receptor beta chains were all obtained from the same sample, sequenced in a study of CD8 T cells in ankylosing spondylitis. Via MiXCR, TCRdb re-called the 5' RACE reads, giving one row per CDR3 protein. Of 25,000 to 30,000 distinct CDR3 sequences listed, 6.5% to 9.5% are singletons. The sequenced sample consisted of blood. The receptor set was obtained from a male donor with ankylosing spondylitis or in good health (not recorded which).

At least ten counts were recorded for this clonotype. The V and J genes are TRBV29-1 and TRBJ2-1, with 10 bases identical to TRBD2. In germline, CDR1 is SQVTM, CDR2 ANQGSEA. J gave up 3 bases and V 7 bases, and 9 bases lay outside the gene matches. The CDR3 covers 15 residues. The CDR3 coding sequence is TGCAGCGGAATACTAGCGGGACGAGTCTACAATGAGCAGTTCTTC. It is translated as CSGILAGRVYNEQFF.

The chain joins TRBV12-3 or TRBV12-4 to TRBJ1-6; D remains unclear. The CDR3 runs 14 residues. V dropped 4 bases and J dropped 6 bases, with 10 bases sitting between them. The CDR3 sequence is CASSSWASNSPLHF. Written as DNA, the CDR3 is TGTGCCAGCAGTTCTTGGGCCAGTAATTCACCCCTCCACTTT.

The V and J genes are TRBV7-2 and TRBJ1-1; D is ambiguous. The V end lost 6 bases, the J end lost 3 bases, and 11 bases lay between the germline ends. This CDR3 contains 13 residues. CDR1 is SGHTA and CDR2 is FQGNSA in the germline V gene. For the CDR3, the DNA is TGTGCCAGCAGTCAGGACCGACACACTGAAGCTTTCTTT. This sequence encodes CASSQDRHTEAFF.

This chain uses TRBV4-2 with TRBJ1-5, with D possibly TRBD1 on 5 matching bases. Germline V gene sequence: CDR1 LGHNA, CDR2 YNFKEQ. Trimming took 2 bases from V and 7 from J, leaving 9 bases between them. The CDR3 runs to 13 residues. DNA for the CDR3: TGTGCCAGCAGCCAACAGGGAGGACAGCCCCAGCATTTT. This translates into CASSQQGGQPQHF.

This clonotype was picked up many times. V is TRBV12-3 or TRBV12-4 and J is TRBJ2-1; perhaps D is TRBD1 or TRBD2 (6 bases each). V lost 3 bases and J lost 12, with 18 bases in between. The CDR3 is 14 amino acids. In nucleotides, the CDR3 is TGTGCCAGCAGTTTTAGTGGGGGGACATGGGGGCAGTTCTTC. It is translated as CASSFSGGTWGQFF.

The rearrangement joins TRBV12-3 or TRBV12-4 to TRBJ2-6; no reliable D call. V gave up 7 bases and J gave up 2 bases, with 6 bases separating them. CDR3 length: 13 residues. This chain's CDR3 is CASTSPGANVLTF. DNA for the CDR3: TGTGCCAGCACCAGCCCTGGGGCCAACGTCCTGACTTTC.

This clonotype was found many times. The chain has TRBV29-1 and TRBJ2-1, with 8 bases aligning to TRBD2. The trim removed 3 bases at V and 6 bases at J, leaving 4 bases unmatched. Germline assignment: CDR1 SQVTM and CDR2 ANQGSEA. The CDR3 length is 13 residues. CDR3 loop: CSVDTSGFNEQFF. CDR3 nucleotide sequence: TGCAGCGTTGATACTAGCGGTTTCAATGAGCAGTTCTTC.

In its sample, this clonotype was seen many times. The chain carries TRBV7-9 and TRBJ2-7; possibly TRBD2 for D (6 bases). Trimming left V 4 bases short and J 4 bases short, with 17 bases between. Per the germline V gene, CDR1 is SEHNR and CDR2 is FQNEAQ (reference sequence). The length of the CDR3 is 15 residues. In DNA, the CDR3 is TGTGCCAGCAGCTCGACGGGACTGCCCATTTACGAGCAGTACTTC. Amino acid sequence: CASSSTGLPIYEQYF.

In this sample, this clonotype turned up many times. V usage is TRBV28 and J usage is TRBJ2-7, with D uncertain. This CDR3 has 13 residues. CDR1 and CDR2 from the germline V gene are MDHEN and SYDVKM. The V end lost 4 bases, the J end lost 3 bases, and 10 bases lay between the germline ends. Here the CDR3 reads CASSSPANYEQYV. CDR3 bases: TGTGCCAGCAGTTCCCCGGCGAACTACGAGCAGTACGTC.

The V gene is TRBV7-2, the J gene TRBJ1-1, with 7 bases that match TRBD1. Germline trimming cut 5 bases from V and 6 bases from J; bases unmatched to any gene: 9. The CDR3 is 14 amino acids. Per germline, CDR1 SGHTA and CDR2 FQGNSA. The CDR3 coding sequence is TGTGCCAGCAGCCCCAGGGGGGAGGCGTCTGAAGCTTTCTTT. This encodes CASSPRGEASEAFF. Full variable domain (rest looked up from reference TRBV7-2 and TRBJ1-1): GAGVSQSPSNKVTEKGKDVELRCDPISGHTALYWYRQSLGQGLEFLIYFQGNSAPDKSGLPSDRFSAERTGGSVSTLTIQRTQQEDSAVYLCASSPRGEASEAFFGQGTRLTVV.

The chain recombines TRBV7-3 with TRBJ2-7; 8 positions agree with TRBD1. CDR3 length: 15 residues. Germline-derived CDR1 and CDR2 are SGHTA and FQGTGA. Losses at the gene ends were 5 bases for V and 3 bases for J; bases not matched to a gene: 9. CDR3 nucleotide sequence: TGTGCCAGCAGCCCACTCTCCGGACAGGGCTACGAGCAGTACGTC. Translated: CASSPLSGQGYEQYV.

The chain has TRBV6-2 or TRBV6-3 and TRBJ2-3; TRBD1 aligns across 9 bases. Germline V gene lookup returns CDR1 MNHEY and CDR2 SVGEGT. The CDR3 has 14 residues. V lost 5 bases, J lost 4 bases, and 4 bases stayed unmatched. This CDR3 is CASSRDRVADTQYF. The DNA of the CDR3 is TGTGCCAGCAGTCGGGACAGGGTCGCAGATACGCAGTATTTT.

Worth noting for this clonotype: One junction end disagrees with the germline gene, perhaps due to a read error. This chain joins TRBV5-1 and TRBJ2-2; 9 bases match TRBD1. The CDR3 length is 15 residues. The germline CDR1 and CDR2 sequences are SGHRS and YFSETQ. In DNA, the CDR3 is TGCGCCAGCAGCCAAGGGACAGGGAACGCCGGGGAGCTGTTTTTT. Encoded protein: CASSQGTGNAGELFF.

The chain couples TRBV29-1 to TRBJ2-3; D call uncertain. Trimming left V 7 bases short and J 6 bases short, with 14 bases between. CDR1 is SQVTM, CDR2 ANQGSEA, per germline. The CDR3 totals 12 residues. CDR3 sequence (DNA): TGCAGCGGCACTCGGAGTCGGGATACGCAGTATTTT. It codes for CSGTRSRDTQYF.

There are a few counts of this clonotype. The gene calls are TRBV4-3 and TRBJ2-1; D is unresolved. V was trimmed by 5 bases and J by 9 bases, leaving 20 bases between them. This CDR3 is 15 amino acids long. From germline, CDR1 is LGHNA and CDR2 YSLEER. The CDR3, as DNA: TGCGCCAGCAGCGAAAGGCGCCCAGAGGAGAGTGAGCAGTTCTTC. Its protein is CASSERRPEESEQFF.

V gene TRBV29-1 combines with J gene TRBJ2-3, with D possibly being TRBD2 (6 bases). The germline CDR1 and CDR2 sequences are SQVTM and ANQGSEA. CDR3 length: 13 amino acids. The ends were cut back, 5 bases at V and 4 bases at J, with 13 bases in the middle. The CDR3 bases are TGCAGCGTTTCAAGTACGGGGGCAGATACGCAGTATTTT. Translation gives CSVSSTGADTQYF.

This clonotype has a count of ten or more. The chain carries TRBV6-5 and TRBJ2-7; D is unclear. The CDR3 sequence is 11 residues long. Germline lookup yields CDR1 MNHEY and CDR2 SVGAGI. V lost 5 bases and J lost 2, with 4 bases in between. The CDR3 coding sequence is TGTGCCAGCAGTACCCCCTACGAGCAGTACTTC. Its protein product is CASSTPYEQYF.

This clonotype was counted at least ten times. CDR3 coding DNA: TGTGCCAGCAGTTTACAGGGGTCGGACACCGGGGAGCTGTTTTTT. Translated: CASSLQGSDTGELFF. The chain couples TRBV12-3 or TRBV12-4 to TRBJ2-2; D may be TRBD1 (6 bases). The CDR3 totals 15 residues. The V gene lost 2 bases and the J gene lost 3 bases, with 10 bases spanning the gap.

This clonotype was seen more than once but under ten times. The chain joins TRBV12-3 or TRBV12-4 to TRBJ2-2; D is perhaps TRBD2 (6 bases). The V and J ends lost 1 base and 0 bases respectively, with 6 bases between them. The CDR3 runs 15 residues. CDR3: CASSLGLANTGELFF. Written as DNA, the CDR3 is TGTGCCAGCAGTTTAGGACTAGCGAACACCGGGGAGCTGTTTTTT.